The source of this TCR beta chain is a study of T cells after yellow fever vaccination. In the case of this clonotype: Its antigen is unidentified.

Trimming removed 7 bases at V and 2 bases at J, with 8 bases between. The CDR3 length is 11 residues. Germline CDR1 and CDR2: SQVTM and ANQGSEA. Study results and limitations: Most clones from primary vaccination resurfaced after the booster (about 95% CD4, 88% CD8). Abundant clonotypes from the bulk population could have been carried over as contaminants into FACS-sorted repertoires.

The study made its TCR cDNA through 5'RACE template switching. That step introduced a universal primer site along with UMIs. TCRdb recomputed calls from the 5' RACE reads with MiXCR, one row per CDR3 protein. The data show about 500,000 distinct CDR3 sequences, 17% seen once. The TCR was taken from a man aged 18-30 years who received the YFV17D yellow fever vaccine. Specimen: PBMCs, collected about 5 days after the first yellow fever vaccination. The V gene is TRBV29-1, the J gene TRBJ2-5, with D perhaps TRBD1 or TRBD2 (5 bases each). The CDR3 protein is CSGGEQETQYF. The CDR3 nucleotides read TGCAGCGGAGGGGAACAAGAGACCCAGTACTTC.